The 7 T cell receptor beta chains below come from one sample, sequenced in a study of T-cell memory formation after mild COVID-19. One entry per CDR3 protein, called by TCRdb with MiXCR from the 5' RACE reads. The sample contains roughly 500,000 distinct CDR3 sequences, 20% of which appear only once. The sample taken for sequencing was PBMCs or a T cell subset sorted from them (not recorded which). The receptors stem from an adult woman who had mild COVID-19 (a few samples of this study predate the infection). Cell type and time point are not known.

This clonotype was recorded only once. The chain carries TRBV20-1 and TRBJ2-1; tentatively, D is TRBD1 or TRBD2 (7 bases each). Trimming removed 5 bases at V and 6 bases at J, with 20 bases between. Germline V lookup: CDR1 DFQATT, CDR2 SNEGSKA (reference sequence). CDR3 length equals 15 residues. DNA for the CDR3: TGCAGTGCTCGCCGCCGGCAGGGGGGGTCCAATGAGCAGTTCTTC. Its protein is CSARRRQGGSNEQFF.

This clonotype showed up just a few times. The rearrangement uses TRBV15 and TRBJ2-1; D remains unclear. The V and J ends lost 5 bases and 6 bases respectively, with 8 bases between them. The CDR3 is 12 residues long. Germline V gene sequence: CDR1 LNHNV, CDR2 YYDKDF (reference sequence). CDR3 protein: CATSPGLNEQFF. As DNA, the CDR3 is TGTGCCACCAGCCCTGGTCTCAATGAGCAGTTCTTC. Full variable domain (rest looked up from reference TRBV15 and TRBJ2-1): DAMVIQNPRYQVTQFGKPVTLSCSQTLNHNVMYWYQQKSSQAPKLLFHYYDKDFNNEADTPDNFQSRRPNTSFCFLDIRSPGLGDTAMYLCATSPGLNEQFFGPGTRLTVL.

The sample holds a few counts of this clonotype. The V call is TRBV12-1, the J call TRBJ2-1; TRBD2, as called in the table, went unchecked against the DNA. TRBV12-1 corresponds to a pseudogene. The CDR3 totals 19 residues. Here the CDR3 reads CASSSARRLAGGPPHEQFF. Here the CDR3 DNA reads TGTGCCAGCAGCTCCGCCCGTCGACTAGCGGGAGGGCCCCCCCATGAGCAGTTCTTC.

This clonotype was counted between two and nine times. This chain joins TRBV6-4 and TRBJ2-1; 10 bases map to TRBD2. The CDR3 covers 16 residues. Unmatched junction bases numbered 3, after V lost 0 bases and J lost 4 bases. The V gene's germline CDR1 is MRHNA and CDR2 SNTAGT. This chain's CDR3 is CASSDSPAGGYNEQFF. The CDR3 region has the DNA TGTGCCAGCAGTGACTCGCCAGCGGGGGGGTACAATGAGCAGTTCTTC.

CDR3 DNA sequence: TGTGCCAGCAGCCCCGTGGGCTTAAGCTCCTACAATGAGCAGTTCTTC. This encodes CASSPVGLSSYNEQFF. The V and J genes are TRBV7-8 and TRBJ2-1; no clear D. The CDR3 has 16 residues. Germline lookup yields CDR1 SGHVS and CDR2 FQNEAQ. V gave up 5 bases and J gave up 0 bases, with 14 bases separating them. The full variable domain, rest sourced from reference TRBV7-8 and TRBJ2-1, is GAGVSQSPRYKVAKRGQDVALRCDPISGHVSLFWYQQALGQGPEFLTYFQNEAQLDKSGLPSDRFFAERPEGSVSTLKIQRTQQEDSAVYLCASSPVGLSSYNEQFFGPGTRLTVL.

This clonotype came up once. The V gene is TRBV19, the J gene TRBJ2-2; no firm D call. With 8 bases removed from V and 2 bases from J, the gap between germline ends came to 18 bases. CDR1 and CDR2 (germline): LNHDA, SQIVND (reference sequence). CDR3 length: 16 residues. The DNA for the CDR3 is TGTGCCAGTGGCCGGGTTTCCTACTCTAACACCGGGGAGCTGTTTTTT. Translated, it gives CASGRVSYSNTGELFF.

The chain is built from TRBV20-1 and TRBJ1-2; TRBD1 is a possible D gene (5 bases). Per germline, CDR1 DFQATT and CDR2 SNEGSKA (reference sequence). V was clipped by 1 base and J by 1 base, with 7 bases between them. CDR3 length: 13 residues. CDR3 DNA: TGCAGTGCTAGAGTGGACATTAACTATGGCTACACCTTC. Encoded protein: CSARVDINYGYTF.